This entry describes one T cell receptor (beta chain). This sample was taken from a study of blood T cell dynamics during melanoma immunotherapy. Time point indicated: week 3, after first cycle of checkpoint inhibitor. Profiling relied on immunoSEQ multiplex PCR, and the TCRdb table lists in-frame clones only, not all of them. The sample shows around 6,200 clones, about four fifths of them seen only once. CDR1 and CDR2 (germline): MNHEY, SVGAGI. The CDR3 has 15 amino acids. V was cut by 0 bases and J by 4 bases, with 12 bases left in between. This receptor was obtained from a human donor with melanoma. V gene TRBV6-5 combines with J gene TRBJ1-2; the D is unclear. The sequenced sample was blood, obtained from a patient treated with checkpoint blockade. CDR3 DNA: TGTGCCAGCAGTTACTCGTTTAGGGATTCCTATGGCTACACCTTC. Translated, it gives CASSYSFRDSYGYTF.